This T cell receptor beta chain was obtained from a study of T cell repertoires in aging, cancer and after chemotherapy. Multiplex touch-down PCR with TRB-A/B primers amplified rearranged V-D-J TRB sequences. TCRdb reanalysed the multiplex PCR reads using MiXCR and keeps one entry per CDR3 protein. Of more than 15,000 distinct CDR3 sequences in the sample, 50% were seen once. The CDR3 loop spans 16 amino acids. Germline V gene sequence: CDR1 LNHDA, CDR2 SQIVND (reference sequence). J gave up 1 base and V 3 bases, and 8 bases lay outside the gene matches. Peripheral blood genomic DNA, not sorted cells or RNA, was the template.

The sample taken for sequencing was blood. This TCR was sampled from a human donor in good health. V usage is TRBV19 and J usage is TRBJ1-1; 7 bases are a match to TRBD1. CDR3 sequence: CASSIYGRTGNTEAFF. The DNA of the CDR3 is TGTGCCAGTAGTATCTATGGAAGGACAGGGAACACTGAAGCTTTCTTT.